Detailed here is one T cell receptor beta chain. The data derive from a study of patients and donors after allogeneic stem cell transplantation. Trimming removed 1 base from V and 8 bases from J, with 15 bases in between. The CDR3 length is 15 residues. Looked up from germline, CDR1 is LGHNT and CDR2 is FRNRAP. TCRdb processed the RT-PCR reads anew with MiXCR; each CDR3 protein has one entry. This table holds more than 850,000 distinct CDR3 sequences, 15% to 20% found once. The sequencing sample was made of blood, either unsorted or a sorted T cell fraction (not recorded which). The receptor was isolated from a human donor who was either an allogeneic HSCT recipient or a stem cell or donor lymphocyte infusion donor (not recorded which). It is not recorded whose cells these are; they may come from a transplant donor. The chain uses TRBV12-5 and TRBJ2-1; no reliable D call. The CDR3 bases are TGTGCTAGTGGTTTGGACCCTGCCCTCACCCATGAGCAGTTCTTC. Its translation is CASGLDPALTHEQFF.